A selection of T cell receptor beta chains follows, all from one sample in a study of CD8+ T cells in alopecia areata. Assay used: immunoSEQ multiplex PCR; TCRdb lists only in-frame clones, some missing. The sample yields a few hundred thousand clones, about two thirds seen once. The input for sequencing was CD4+ T cells sorted from blood, taken at week 0. The receptors derive from a human donor with alopecia areata. Both conserved end residues are part of each CDR3. The order of the fields is J gene, clone size, V gene, D gene, CDR3 protein, CDR3 DNA. A D gene is named only where the DNA matches it firmly. The size of a clone is reported for some rows only, either as once, few or many, or as a class for expanded clones.

TRBJ2-1,NA,TRBV5-1,NA,CASSPRSETSEQFF,TGCGCCAGCAGCCCTAGGTCGGAAACGAGTGAGCAGTTCTTC
TRBJ1-2,NA,TRBV19,TRBD1,CASSIDSIRTGGGYTF,TGTGCCAGTAGTATAGATTCAATTCGGACAGGCGGTGGCTACACCTTC
TRBJ1-6,NA,TRBV27,NA,CASSGTFSPLHF,TGTGCCAGCAGTGGGACGTTTTCACCCCTCCACTTT
TRBJ1-1,NA,TRBV7-9,NA,CASSFNREFEAFF,TGTGCCAGCAGCTTTAATCGGGAGTTTGAAGCTTTCTTT
TRBJ2-1,once,TRBV2,NA,CAGRQGSSNEQFF,TGTGCCGGACGGCAGGGTTCGTCCAATGAGCAGTTCTTC
TRBJ2-1,NA,TRBV30,TRBD1,CACTLRTGTYNEQFF,TGTGCCTGTACCTTAAGGACAGGGACGTACAATGAGCAGTTCTTC
TRBJ1-5,few,TRBV29-1,NA,CSVEVAGQPQHF,TGCAGCGTTGAGGTGGCGGGTCAGCCCCAGCATTTT
TRBJ2-5,NA,TRBV9,NA,CASSVPGGKTQYF,TGTGCCAGCAGCGTACCCGGAGGAAAGACCCAGTACTTC
TRBJ2-3,NA,TRBV15,NA,CATSPIGTGAARDTQYF,TGTGCCACCAGCCCGATAGGGACGGGGGCGGCGAGAGATACGCAGTATTTT
TRBJ1-1,NA,TRBV29-1,TRBD1,CSVERGRTTEAFF,TGCAGCGTTGAAAGGGGGCGGACCACTGAAGCTTTCTTT
TRBJ1-5,once,TRBV15,TRBD1,CATSRASAGGHQPQHF,TGTGCCACCAGCAGAGCGTCTGCAGGGGGCCATCAGCCCCAGCATTTT
TRBJ1-2,NA,TRBV5-1,NA,CASSEQTTANYGYTF,TGCGCCAGCAGCGAACAGACGACAGCTAACTATGGCTACACCTTC
TRBJ2-5,few,TRBV5-1,NA,CASSLVPRGPTQYF,TGCGCCAGCAGCTTGGTTCCCAGGGGACCTACCCAGTACTTC
TRBJ1-4,NA,TRBV12-5,NA,CASRGVGFSEKLFF,TGTGCTAGTCGGGGAGTGGGATTCAGTGAAAAACTGTTTTTT
TRBJ2-5,NA,TRBV2,NA,CASSDRGETQYF,TGTGCCAGCAGTGACCGCGGGGAGACCCAGTACTTC
TRBJ1-1,many,TRBV11-3,NA,CASSWGNTEAFF,TGTGCCAGCAGCTGGGGGAACACTGAAGCTTTCTTT
TRBJ2-5,few,TRBV23-1,NA,CASSLGRGEQETQYF,TGCGCCAGCAGCCTGGGCAGGGGAGAACAAGAGACCCAGTACTTC
TRBJ2-5,few,TRBV7-2,NA,CASRRGGAQETQYF,TGTGCCAGCAGGAGGGGGGGTGCACAAGAGACCCAGTACTTC
TRBJ2-5,NA,TRBV18,NA,CASSPGLETQYF,TGTGCCAGCTCACCCGGCCTAGAGACCCAGTACTTC
TRBJ1-5,NA,TRBV30,TRBD1,CAWSRGQGDQPQHF,TGTGCCTGGAGTCGCGGACAGGGGGATCAGCCCCAGCATTTT
TRBJ2-5,NA,TRBV15,TRBD2,CATSRGLAGQETQYF,TGTGCCACCAGCAGGGGACTAGCGGGCCAAGAGACCCAGTACTTC
TRBJ2-5,few,TRBV29-1,NA,CSASGWETQYF,TGCAGCGCCTCTGGGTGGGAGACCCAGTACTTC
TRBJ2-5,NA,TRBV25-1,NA,CASSEWAGKETQYF,TGTGCCAGCAGTGAATGGGCAGGGAAAGAGACCCAGTACTTC
TRBJ2-7,NA,TRBV23-1,NA,CASSQSALFREQYF,TGCGCCAGCAGTCAATCGGCCCTTTTCCGCGAGCAGTACTTC
TRBJ1-5,NA,TRBV25-1,NA,CASSPGGLGNQPQHF,TGTGCCAGCAGTCCCGGGGGGTTGGGCAATCAGCCCCAGCATTTT
TRBJ1-5,few,TRBV5-6,NA,CASTSQGSNQPQHF,TGTGCCAGCACCTCCCAGGGAAGCAATCAGCCCCAGCATTTT
TRBJ2-3,NA,TRBV7-9,TRBD1,CASSFTTGGRTDTQYF,TGTGCCAGCAGTTTTACGACAGGGGGCCGCACAGATACGCAGTATTTT
TRBJ2-1,NA,TRBV5-6,TRBD2,CASSLAGGAGNEQFF,TGTGCCAGCAGCTTAGCGGGGGGTGCTGGGAATGAGCAGTTCTTC
TRBJ2-1,few,TRBV19,NA,CASSLRLKSSYNEQFF,TGTGCCAGTAGTCTCAGACTGAAGAGCTCCTACAATGAGCAGTTCTTC
TRBJ2-5,few,TRBV30,NA,CAWDLTAGETQYF,TGTGCCTGGGACCTCACCGCGGGAGAGACCCAGTACTTC
TRBJ1-5,NA,TRBV30,NA,CAWSVGRGNQPQHF,TGTGCCTGGAGTGTTGGGAGGGGCAATCAGCCCCAGCATTTT
TRBJ2-5,few,TRBV6-1,NA,CASSATVETQYF,TGTGCCAGCAGTGCCACGGTAGAGACCCAGTACTTC
TRBJ2-3,many,TRBV19,NA,CASTPAASTDTQYF,TGTGCCAGTACCCCAGCGGCTAGCACAGATACGCAGTATTTT
TRBJ1-1,NA,TRBV9,NA,CASSVDGQSGTEAFF,TGTGCCAGCAGCGTAGACGGACAAAGCGGGACTGAAGCTTTCTTT
TRBJ1-2,NA,TRBV29-1,TRBD1,CSVEKGAGGYTF,TGCAGCGTTGAAAAGGGGGCGGGTGGCTACACCTTC
TRBJ2-3,NA,TRBV20-1,NA,CSALEGTQYF,TGCAGTGCCCTCGAGGGTACGCAGTATTTT
TRBJ2-7,few,TRBV14,NA,CASSQGGEQYF,TGTGCCAGCAGCCAAGGAGGCGAGCAGTACTTC
TRBJ2-5,once,TRBV29-1,TRBD2,CSVEGPGGETQYF,TGCAGCGTTGAAGGTCCCGGGGGGGAGACCCAGTACTTC
TRBJ2-7,NA,TRBV5-1,NA,CASSLRGYEQYF,TGCGCCAGCAGCTTGAGGGGCTACGAGCAGTACTTC